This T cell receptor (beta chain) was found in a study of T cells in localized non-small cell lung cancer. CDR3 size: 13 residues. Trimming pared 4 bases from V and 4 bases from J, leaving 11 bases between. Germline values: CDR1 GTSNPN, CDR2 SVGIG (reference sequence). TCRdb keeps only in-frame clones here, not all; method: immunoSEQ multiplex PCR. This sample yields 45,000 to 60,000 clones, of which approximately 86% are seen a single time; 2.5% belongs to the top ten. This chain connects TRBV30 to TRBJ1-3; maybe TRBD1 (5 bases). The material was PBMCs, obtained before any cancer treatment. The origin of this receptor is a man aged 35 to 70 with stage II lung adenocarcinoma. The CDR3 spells CAWTRDVGNTIYF. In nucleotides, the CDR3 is TGTGCCTGGACCCGGGACGTCGGAAACACCATATATTTT.